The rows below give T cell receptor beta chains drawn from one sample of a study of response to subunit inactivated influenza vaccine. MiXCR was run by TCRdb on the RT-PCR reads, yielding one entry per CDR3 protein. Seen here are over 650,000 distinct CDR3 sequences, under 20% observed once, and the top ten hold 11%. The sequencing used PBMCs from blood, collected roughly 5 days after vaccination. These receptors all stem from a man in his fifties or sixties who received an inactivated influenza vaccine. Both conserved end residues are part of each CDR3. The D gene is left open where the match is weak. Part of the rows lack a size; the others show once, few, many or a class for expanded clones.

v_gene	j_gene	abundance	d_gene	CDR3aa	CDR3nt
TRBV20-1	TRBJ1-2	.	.	CSARGAGAGVSGYTF	TGCAGTGCTAGGGGGGCAGGGGCTGGGGTCTCTGGCTACACCTTC
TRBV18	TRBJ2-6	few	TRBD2	CASSPWTSGALSGANVLTF	TGTGCCAGCTCACCATGGACTAGCGGGGCCCTCTCTGGGGCCAACGTCCTGACTTTC
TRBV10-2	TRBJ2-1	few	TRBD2	CASRHSGRLYNEQFF	TGCGCCAGCAGGCACAGCGGGAGGCTCTACAATGAGCAGTTCTTC
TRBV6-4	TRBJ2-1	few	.	CASSDGVGEQFF	TGTGCCAGCAGTGACGGAGTCGGCGAGCAGTTCTTC
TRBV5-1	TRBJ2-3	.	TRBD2	CASSIISGGDTQYF	TGCGCCAGCAGCATCATTAGCGGGGGGGATACGCAGTATTTT
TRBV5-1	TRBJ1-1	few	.	CASSLRGGLNTEAFF	TGCGCCAGCAGCTTGCGCGGAGGGTTGAACACTGAAGCTTTCTTT
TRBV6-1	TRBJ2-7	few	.	CASRRGTFYEQYF	TGTGCCAGCAGAAGGGGCACCTTCTACGAGCAGTACTTC
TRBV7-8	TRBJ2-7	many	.	CASSPPGRAYEQYF	TGTGCCAGCAGCCCCCCGGGCAGAGCCTACGAGCAGTACTTC
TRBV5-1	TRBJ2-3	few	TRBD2	CASSLGVTSGTDTQYF	TGCGCCAGCAGCTTGGGAGTGACTAGCGGCACAGATACGCAGTATTTT
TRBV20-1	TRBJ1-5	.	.	CSAREDRYQPQHF	TGCAGTGCTAGAGAGGACCGGTATCAGCCCCAGCATTTT
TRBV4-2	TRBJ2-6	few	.	CASSQELPHSGANVLTF	TGTGCCAGCAGCCAAGAACTCCCCCACTCTGGGGCCAACGTCCTGACTTTC
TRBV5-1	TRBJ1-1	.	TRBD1	CASSSMTGGTEAFF	TGCGCCAGCAGCTCGATGACAGGGGGAACTGAAGCTTTCTTT
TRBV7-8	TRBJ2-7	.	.	CASSLEEGLSYEQYF	TGTGCCAGCAGCTTAGAAGAGGGACTCTCCTACGAGCAGTACTTC
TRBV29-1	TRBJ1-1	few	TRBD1	CSGQTGMNTEAFF	TGCAGCGGACAGACAGGGATGAACACTGAAGCTTTCTTT
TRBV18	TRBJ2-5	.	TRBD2	CASSPGLAGPTHF	TGTGCCAGCTCACCGGGACTAGCGGGGCCTACACACTTC
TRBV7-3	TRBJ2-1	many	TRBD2	CASSSPGLKNEQFF	TGTGCCAGCAGCTCCCCGGGACTAAAGAATGAGCAGTTCTTC
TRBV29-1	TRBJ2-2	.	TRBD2	CSVAGTSGSAGELFF	TGCAGCGTGGCCGGGACTAGCGGGAGTGCCGGGGAGCTGTTTTTT
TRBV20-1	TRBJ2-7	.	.	CSVMSGGGGYEQYF	TGCAGTGTTATGAGTGGCGGGGGCGGTTACGAGCAGTACTTC
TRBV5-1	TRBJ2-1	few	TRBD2	CASSGGEAGVNEQFF	TGCGCCAGCAGCGGGGGGGAAGCGGGAGTGAATGAGCAGTTCTTC
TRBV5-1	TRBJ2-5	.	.	CASSSNGLTGYQETQYF	TGCGCCAGCAGCTCAAACGGCCTTACAGGGTACCAAGAGACCCAGTACTTC
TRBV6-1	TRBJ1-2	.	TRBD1	CASSETGSGGYTF	TGTGCCAGCAGCGAGACAGGGTCTGGCGGCTACACCTTC
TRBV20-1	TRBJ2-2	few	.	CSARVDWGTGELFF	TGCAGTGCTAGAGTGGATTGGGGGACCGGGGAGCTGTTTTTT
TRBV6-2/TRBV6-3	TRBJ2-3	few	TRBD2	CASSSEREVTDTQYF	TGTGCCAGCAGTTCCGAGCGGGAGGTTACAGATACGCAGTATTTT
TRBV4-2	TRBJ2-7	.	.	CASSVDFSYEQYF	TGTGCCAGCAGCGTGGATTTTTCCTACGAGCAGTACTTC
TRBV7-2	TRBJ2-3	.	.	CASSPWSSSTDTQYF	TGTGCCAGCAGCCCCTGGTCCTCTAGCACAGATACGCAGTATTTT
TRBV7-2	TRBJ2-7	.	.	CASSLLRAPGYEQYF	TGTGCCAGCAGCTTATTAAGAGCCCCAGGATACGAGCAGTACTTC